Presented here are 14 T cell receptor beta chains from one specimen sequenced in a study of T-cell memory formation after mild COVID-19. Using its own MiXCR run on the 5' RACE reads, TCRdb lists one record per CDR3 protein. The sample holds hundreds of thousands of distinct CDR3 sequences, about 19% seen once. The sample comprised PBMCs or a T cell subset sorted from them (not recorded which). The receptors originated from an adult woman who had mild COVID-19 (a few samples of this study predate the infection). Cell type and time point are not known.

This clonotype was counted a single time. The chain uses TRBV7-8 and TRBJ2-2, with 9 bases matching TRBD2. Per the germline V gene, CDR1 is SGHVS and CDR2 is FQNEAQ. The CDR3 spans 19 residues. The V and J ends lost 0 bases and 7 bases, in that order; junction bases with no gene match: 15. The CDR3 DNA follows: TGTGCCAGCAGCTTAGCGCCGGGACTAGCCTATTCGTCGAGCGGGGAGCTGTTTTTT. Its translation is CASSLAPGLAYSSSGELFF.

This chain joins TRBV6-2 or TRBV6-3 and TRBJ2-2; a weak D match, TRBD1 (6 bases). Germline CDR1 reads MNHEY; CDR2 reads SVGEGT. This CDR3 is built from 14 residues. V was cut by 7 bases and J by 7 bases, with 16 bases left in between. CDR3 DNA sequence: TGTGCCAGCATGGGGCATGGGGGCGACGGGGAGCTGTTTTTT. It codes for CASMGHGGDGELFF.

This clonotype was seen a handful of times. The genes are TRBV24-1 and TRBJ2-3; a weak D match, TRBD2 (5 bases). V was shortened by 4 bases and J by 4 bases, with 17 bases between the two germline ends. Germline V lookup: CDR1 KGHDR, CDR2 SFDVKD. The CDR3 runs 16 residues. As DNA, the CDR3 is TGTGCCACCAGTGACTCTAACCAAGGGAGTCCAGATACGCAGTATTTT. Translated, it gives CATSDSNQGSPDTQYF.

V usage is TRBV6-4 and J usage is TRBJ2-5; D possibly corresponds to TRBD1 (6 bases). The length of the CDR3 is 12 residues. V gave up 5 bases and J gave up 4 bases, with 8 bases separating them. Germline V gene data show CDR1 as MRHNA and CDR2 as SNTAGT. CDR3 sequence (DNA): TGTGCCAGCAGTAACAGGGTAGAGACCCAGTACTTC. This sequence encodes CASSNRVETQYF.

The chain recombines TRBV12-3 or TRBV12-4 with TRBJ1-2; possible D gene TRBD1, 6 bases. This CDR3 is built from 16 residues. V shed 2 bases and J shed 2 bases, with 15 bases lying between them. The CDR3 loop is CASSLPKTGLNYGYTF. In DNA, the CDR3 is TGTGCCAGCAGTTTACCGAAGACAGGACTAAACTATGGCTACACCTTC.

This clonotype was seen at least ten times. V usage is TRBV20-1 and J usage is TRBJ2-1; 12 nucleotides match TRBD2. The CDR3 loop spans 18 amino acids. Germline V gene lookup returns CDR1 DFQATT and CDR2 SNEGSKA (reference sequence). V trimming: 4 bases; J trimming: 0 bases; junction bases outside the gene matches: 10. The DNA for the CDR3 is TGCAGTGCTATGGGCGGACTAGCGGGACCGATCTCCTACAATGAGCAGTTCTTC. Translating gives CSAMGGLAGPISYNEQFF.

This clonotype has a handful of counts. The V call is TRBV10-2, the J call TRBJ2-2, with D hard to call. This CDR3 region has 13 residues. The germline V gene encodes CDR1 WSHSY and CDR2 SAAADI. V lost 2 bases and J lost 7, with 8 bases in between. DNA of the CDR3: TGCGCCAGCAGTGAGCCGGGCCGCGGGGAGCTGTTTTTT. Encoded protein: CASSEPGRGELFF.

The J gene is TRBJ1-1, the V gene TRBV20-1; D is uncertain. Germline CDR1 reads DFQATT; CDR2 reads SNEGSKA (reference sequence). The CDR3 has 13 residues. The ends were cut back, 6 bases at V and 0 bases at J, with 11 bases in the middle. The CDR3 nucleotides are TGCAGTGCCGGACTACTATTGAACACTGAAGCTTTCTTT. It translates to CSAGLLLNTEAFF.

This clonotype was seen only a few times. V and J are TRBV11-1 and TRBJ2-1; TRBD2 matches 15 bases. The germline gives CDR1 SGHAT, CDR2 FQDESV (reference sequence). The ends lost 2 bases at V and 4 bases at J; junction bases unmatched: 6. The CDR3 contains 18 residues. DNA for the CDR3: TGTGCCAGCAGCTTATACCAAGGGACTAGCGGGGGGTACAATGAGCAGTTCTTC. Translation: CASSLYQGTSGGYNEQFF.

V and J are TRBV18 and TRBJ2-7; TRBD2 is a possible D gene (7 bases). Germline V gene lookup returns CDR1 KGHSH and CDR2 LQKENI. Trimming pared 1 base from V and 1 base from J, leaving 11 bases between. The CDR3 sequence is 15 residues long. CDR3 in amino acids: CASSPQGEGSYEQYF. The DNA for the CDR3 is TGTGCCAGCTCACCACAGGGGGAGGGGTCCTACGAGCAGTACTTC.

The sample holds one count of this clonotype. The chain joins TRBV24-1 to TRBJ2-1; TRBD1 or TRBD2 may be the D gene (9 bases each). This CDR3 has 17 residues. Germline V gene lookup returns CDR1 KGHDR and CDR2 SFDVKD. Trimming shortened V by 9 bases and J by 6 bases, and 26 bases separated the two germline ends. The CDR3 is CATRDRVSRAGGNEQFF. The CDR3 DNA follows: TGTGCCACCCGGGACAGGGTCTCGAGAGCGGGAGGCAATGAGCAGTTCTTC.

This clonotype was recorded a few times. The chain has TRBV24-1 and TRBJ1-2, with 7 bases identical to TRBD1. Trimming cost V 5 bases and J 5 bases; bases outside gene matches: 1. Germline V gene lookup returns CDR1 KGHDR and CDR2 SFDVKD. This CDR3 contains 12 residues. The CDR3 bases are TGTGCCACCAGTGCGACAGGGTATGGCTACACCTTC. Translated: CATSATGYGYTF.

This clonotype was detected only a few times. CDR3 sequence: CASSPSPQGIADTQYF. The DNA of the CDR3 is TGCGCCAGCAGCCCTAGCCCACAGGGGATAGCAGATACGCAGTATTTT. The chain combines TRBV4-3 with TRBJ2-3; TRBD1 aligns across 7 bases. The CDR3 contains 16 residues. Germline loops: CDR1 LGHNA, CDR2 YSLEER. After removal of 4 bases from V and 4 bases from J, the junction contained 11 bases not matched to a gene.

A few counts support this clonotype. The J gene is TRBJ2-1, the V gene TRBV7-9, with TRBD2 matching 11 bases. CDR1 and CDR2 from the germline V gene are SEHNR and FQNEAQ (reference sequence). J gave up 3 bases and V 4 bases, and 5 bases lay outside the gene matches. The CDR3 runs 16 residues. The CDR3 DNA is TGTGCCAGCAGCTCGGGACTAGCGGATCTCTACAATGAGCAGTTCTTC. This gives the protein CASSSGLADLYNEQFF. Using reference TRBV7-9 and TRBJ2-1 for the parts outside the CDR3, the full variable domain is DTGVSQNPRHKITKRGQNVTFRCDPISEHNRLYWYRQTLGQGPEFLTYFQNEAQLEKSRLLSDRFSAERPKGSFSTLEIQRTEQGDSAMYLCASSSGLADLYNEQFFGPGTRLTVL.